This T cell receptor beta chain was sequenced in a study of cytomegalovirus exposure and HLA in healthy donors. Of note for this clone: Its specificity is not known.

The PCR ran on 60 Vbeta and 13 Jbeta primers. Method: immunoSEQ multiplex PCR; TCRdb's copy keeps in-frame clones and lacks some. The sample includes 85,000 to 100,000 clones, 64% of them seen just once. This CDR3 has 13 amino acids. Germline CDR1 SQVTM, CDR2 ANQGSEA. V shed 0 bases and J shed 6 bases, with 9 bases lying between them. Study findings and constraints: TCR beta chain V- and J-gene trimming was linked, in a later analysis, to a missense variant in DCLRE1C.

This TCR was sampled from a man aged 60 to 69 in good health and CMV-seronegative. The chain combines TRBV29-1 with TRBJ1-5; D uncertain. Input material: PBMCs. For the CDR3, the DNA is TGCAGCGTTGAAGAGGGAGGTGGTCAGCCCCAGCATTTT. The encoded protein is CSVEEGGGQPQHF.